This entry lists 14 T cell receptor beta chains sequenced from one sample in a study of blood T cell repertoires in COVID-19 (dated by TCRdb to 2018 to 2020). Libraries were built with the immunoSEQ multiplex PCR assay. Imported from immuneACCESS, the table was reduced by TCRdb to in-frame sequences with V and J called. These copies leave out some clones; in studies compared against another copy, an unresolved V gene accounts for under half, and the cause of the remainder is not known. This sample gives approximately 150,000 clones in total; approximately 90% of them show up just once. The top ten hold about 2.1% of the sample. Material for sequencing was peripheral blood. These TCRs come from a man over 45 who had recovered from COVID-19.

The CDR3 nucleotides read TGTGCCAGCAGTGAATATAGTTGGCAGTCGGTGGGAGTGCAGTACTTC. It is translated as CASSEYSWQSVGVQYF. The genes are TRBV25-1 and TRBJ2-7, with D maybe TRBD2 (5 bases). Germline V gene sequence: CDR1 MGHDK, CDR2 SYGVNS. Between the trimmed V and J ends, which lost 0 bases and 9 bases, there was a span of 21 bases. The CDR3 runs 16 residues.

The chain links TRBV6-5 to TRBJ1-2; TRBD1 might be the D (5 bases). The CDR3 totals 12 residues. CDR1 is MNHEY and CDR2 is SVGAGI in the germline V gene. Between the trimmed V and J ends, which lost 6 bases and 7 bases, there was a span of 12 bases. CDR3 coding DNA: TGTGCCAGCAGCCGATCTCAGGGTGGCTACACCTTC. Amino acid sequence: CASSRSQGGYTF.

The J gene is TRBJ1-2, the V gene TRBV24-1, with 7 bases fitting TRBD1. This CDR3 region has 15 residues. V shed 6 bases, J shed 2 bases, and the junction held 8 bases outside the gene matches. The germline V gene encodes CDR1 KGHDR and CDR2 SFDVKD. CDR3 sequence: CATSKAGTENYGYTF. CDR3 DNA: TGTGCCACCAGTAAGGCCGGGACAGAAAACTATGGCTACACCTTC.

This sequence joins TRBV7-2 and TRBJ1-1, with a tentative D call TRBD1 (5 bases). Germline V gene lookup returns CDR1 SGHTA and CDR2 FQGNSA. The CDR3 sequence is 14 residues long. V lost 3 bases to trimming and J lost 2 bases, with 10 bases between them. CDR3 region: CASSLGGPNTEAFF. Written as DNA, the CDR3 is TGTGCCAGCAGCTTGGGGGGACCCAACACTGAAGCTTTCTTT.

The chain joins TRBV7-9 to TRBJ2-5; perhaps TRBD1 as D (6 bases). Germline values: CDR1 SEHNR, CDR2 FQNEAQ (reference sequence). This CDR3 comprises 14 residues. The V end was cut by 7 bases, the J end by 1 base, with 13 bases between. CDR3 in amino acids: CASNLRDTQETQYF. The CDR3 nucleotides are TGTGCCAGCAACCTCCGGGACACCCAAGAGACCCAGTACTTC.

The chain has TRBV18 and TRBJ2-1, with 12 nucleotides matching TRBD2. Germline V CDR1 and CDR2: KGHSH, LQKENI. This CDR3 is 18 amino acids long. V was pared by 3 bases and J by 1 base, with 7 bases of the junction left unmatched. CDR3 sequence: CASSPRSLAGGSYNEQFF. The CDR3 DNA is TGTGCCAGCTCACCCAGGTCGCTAGCGGGAGGGTCCTACAATGAGCAGTTCTTC.

V is TRBV28 and J is TRBJ1-4; maybe TRBD1 (6 bases). Per the germline V gene, CDR1 is MDHEN and CDR2 is SYDVKM. The CDR3 totals 15 residues. Trimming pared 2 bases from V and 5 bases from J, leaving 12 bases between. CDR3 protein: CASSLPTGLNEKLFF. As DNA, the CDR3 is TGTGCCAGCAGTTTACCCACAGGGCTCAATGAAAAACTGTTTTTT. Complete variable domain (other parts from reference TRBV28 and TRBJ1-4): DVKVTQSSRYLVKRTGEKVFLECVQDMDHENMFWYRQDPGLGLRLIYFSYDVKMKEKGDIPEGYSVSREKKERFSLILESASTNQTSMYLCASSLPTGLNEKLFFGSGTQLSVL.

V gene TRBV3-1 (or the pseudogene TRBV3-2) combines with J gene TRBJ1-5; 10 bases match TRBD1. Germline V gene sequence: CDR1 LGHDT, CDR2 YNNKEL (reference sequence). The junction had 12 bases not matched to a gene; V was cut back by 0 bases and J by 4 bases. The CDR3 has 19 amino acids. The CDR3 DNA reads as TGTGCCAGCAGCCAAGAAGTACGTGACAGGGGGCTGTTGAATCAGCCCCAGCATTTT. Its protein product is CASSQEVRDRGLLNQPQHF.

V gene TRBV5-1 combines with J gene TRBJ1-3; D is undetermined. Trimming removed 3 bases at V and 0 bases at J, with 7 bases between. Germline lookup yields CDR1 SGHRS and CDR2 YFSETQ. The CDR3 covers 14 residues. Written as DNA, the CDR3 is TGCGCCAGCAGCTCGGAGACCTCTGGAAACACCATATATTTT. Residues: CASSSETSGNTIYF.

CDR3 region: CAWSRDNNEQFF. CDR3 bases: TGTGCCTGGAGTCGGGACAATAATGAGCAGTTCTTC. V usage is TRBV30 and J usage is TRBJ2-1; a possible D gene is TRBD1 (6 bases). Trimming left V 2 bases short and J 7 bases short, with 9 bases between. CDR1 is GTSNPN, CDR2 SVGIG, per germline (reference sequence). The CDR3 runs 12 residues.

This clone showed up just a few times. The J gene is TRBJ2-7, the V gene TRBV7-2, with 9 positions matching TRBD1. Germline V CDR1 and CDR2: SGHTA, FQGNSA. V shed 5 bases and J 6 bases; nucleotides not matched to a gene: 14. CDR3 length equals 16 residues. Here the CDR3 reads CASSPVSGQGTVEQYF. In nucleotides, the CDR3 is TGTGCCAGCAGCCCAGTTTCGGGACAGGGTACCGTCGAGCAGTACTTC.

The chain is built from TRBV6-6 and TRBJ2-2; possible D gene TRBD1, 6 bases. The CDR3 length is 14 residues. Germline loops: CDR1 MNHNY, CDR2 SVGAGI (reference sequence). V lost 6 bases to trimming and J lost 1 base, with 9 bases between them. The CDR3 coding sequence is TGTGCCAGCAGCAAGGGACAGAACACCGGGGAGCTGTTTTTT. Protein sequence: CASSKGQNTGELFF.

The rearrangement joins TRBV19 to TRBJ2-7; possible D gene TRBD1, 5 bases. CDR3 length equals 13 residues. Per germline, CDR1 LNHDA and CDR2 SQIVND (reference sequence). Trimming removed 1 base from V and 3 bases from J, with 7 bases in between. CDR3 DNA sequence: TGTGCCAGTAGTATAGCCAGGGACTACGAGCAGTACTTC. This sequence encodes CASSIARDYEQYF.

V and J are TRBV7-3 and TRBJ2-1, with D unclear. CDR3 length: 13 amino acids. Germline V gene data show CDR1 as SGHTA and CDR2 as FQGTGA. Trimming pared 3 bases from V and 4 bases from J, leaving 7 bases between. This CDR3 is CASSFEVYNEQFF. CDR3 coding DNA: TGTGCCAGCAGCTTCGAGGTTTACAATGAGCAGTTCTTC.